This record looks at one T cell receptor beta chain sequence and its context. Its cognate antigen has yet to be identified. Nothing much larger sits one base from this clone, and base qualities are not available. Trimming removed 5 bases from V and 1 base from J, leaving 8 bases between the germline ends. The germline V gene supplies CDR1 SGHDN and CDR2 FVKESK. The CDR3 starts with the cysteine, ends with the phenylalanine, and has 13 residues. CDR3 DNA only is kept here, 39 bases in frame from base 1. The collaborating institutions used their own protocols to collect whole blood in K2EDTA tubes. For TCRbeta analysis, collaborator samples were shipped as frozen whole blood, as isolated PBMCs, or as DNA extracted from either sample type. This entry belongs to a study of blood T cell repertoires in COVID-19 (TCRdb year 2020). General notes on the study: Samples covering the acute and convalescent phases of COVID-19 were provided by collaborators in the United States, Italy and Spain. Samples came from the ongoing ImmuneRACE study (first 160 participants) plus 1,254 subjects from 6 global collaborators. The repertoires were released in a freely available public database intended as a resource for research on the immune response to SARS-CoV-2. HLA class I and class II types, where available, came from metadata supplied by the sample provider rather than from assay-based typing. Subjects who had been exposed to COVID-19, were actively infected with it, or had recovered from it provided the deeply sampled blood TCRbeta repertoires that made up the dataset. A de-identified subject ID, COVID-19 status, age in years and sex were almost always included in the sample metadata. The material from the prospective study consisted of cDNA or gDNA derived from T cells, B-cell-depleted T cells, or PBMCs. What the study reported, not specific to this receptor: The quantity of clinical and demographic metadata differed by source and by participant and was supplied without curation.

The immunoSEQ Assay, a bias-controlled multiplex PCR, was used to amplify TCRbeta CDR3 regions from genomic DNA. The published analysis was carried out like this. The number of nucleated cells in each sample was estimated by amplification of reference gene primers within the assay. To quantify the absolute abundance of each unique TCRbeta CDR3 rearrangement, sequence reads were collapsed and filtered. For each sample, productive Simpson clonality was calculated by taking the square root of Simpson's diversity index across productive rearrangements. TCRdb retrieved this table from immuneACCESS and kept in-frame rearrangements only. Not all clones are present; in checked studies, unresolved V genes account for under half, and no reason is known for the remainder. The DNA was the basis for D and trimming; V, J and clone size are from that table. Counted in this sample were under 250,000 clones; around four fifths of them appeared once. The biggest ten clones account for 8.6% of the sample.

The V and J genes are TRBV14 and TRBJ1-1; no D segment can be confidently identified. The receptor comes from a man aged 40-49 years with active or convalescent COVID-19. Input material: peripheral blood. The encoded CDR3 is CASSAVPNTEAFF. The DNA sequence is TGTGCCAGCAGCGCAGTCCCGAACACTGAAGCTTTCTTT.